This T cell receptor beta chain is drawn from a study of blood T cell repertoires in COVID-19. Whole-study context: The United States, Italy and Spain supplied acute and convalescent COVID-19 samples. T cells, B-cell-depleted T cells, or PBMCs provided the cDNA or gDNA that served as material.

Study processing details: Using reference gene primer amplification, nucleated cell counts were estimated. Only in-frame clones appear in the TCRdb table, and some are missing; sequencing was by immunoSEQ multiplex PCR. D and trimming were read from the DNA, whereas the V and J calls and clone size are those reported in that table. The sample records around 100,000 clones, roughly four fifths being singletons. This clone has a handful of counts. One junction end disagrees with the germline gene, perhaps due to a read error. What was sequenced was peripheral blood. The receptor comes from a man between 60 and 75 years old with acute or convalescent COVID-19.

This CDR3 reads CASSRTLTGPIF. In nucleotides, the CDR3 is TGTGCCAGCAGTAGGACGTTGACAGGACCCATCTTC. V and J are TRBV2 and TRBJ1-2, with D perhaps matching TRBD1 (6 bases). Looked up from germline, CDR1 is SNHLY and CDR2 is FYNNEI. The CDR3 contains 12 residues.